The subject of this entry is one T cell receptor (beta chain). No antigen is known for it. This entry comes from a study of cytomegalovirus exposure and HLA in healthy donors. The study ran its PCR with 60 Vbeta and 13 Jbeta primers. TCRdb's copy holds only in-frame clones and misses some; the assay was immunoSEQ multiplex PCR. Among 110,000 to 150,000 clones listed, about 80% were seen once. General study points: V- and J-gene trimming of TCR beta was linked (in a later analysis) to a missense DCLRE1C variant. TCR beta sequences numbering around 15,000 were associated with HLA alleles at 0.05 false discovery rate in a later analysis. It was reported in a later analysis that an Asian-associated ancestry cluster showed fewer N-insertions than the approximately 700-donor mean.

Looked up from germline, CDR1 is MNHEY and CDR2 is SMNVEV (reference sequence). This CDR3 comprises 14 residues. V was clipped by 5 bases and J by 3 bases, with 13 bases between them. This rearrangement joins TRBV27 to TRBJ2-5, with D possibly TRBD1 on 7 matching bases. Input material: PBMCs. The TCR was taken from a man aged 25-45 years in good health and CMV-seronegative. This CDR3 reads CASSGGTAKETQYF. The CDR3 coding sequence is TGTGCCAGCAGTGGGGGGACAGCCAAAGAGACCCAGTACTTC.